This TCR beta chain was identified during a study of PD-1 blockade in classical Hodgkin lymphoma. Study outcomes and limitations: Patients starting nivolumab less than 1 year after ASCT had lower diversity and were excluded from later analyses. Newly diagnosed patients were said to have less baseline TCR diversity than healthy donors did. Still unresolved is the cause of the repertoire differences, which may be disease activity or prior therapy.

Comment on this clone: Its antigen is not identified.

Profiled with immunoSEQ multiplex PCR; TCRdb holds only in-frame clones, not every one. The data hold tens of thousands of clones, with 89% observed a single time. After autologous stem cell transplantation all patients relapsed, and prior brentuximab vedotin exposure differed between cohorts. When best responses were assessed, they were complete response, partial response or progressive disease. There are 12 residues in the CDR3. V shed 5 bases, J shed 8 bases, and the junction held 2 bases outside the gene matches. Germline V CDR1 and CDR2: ENHRY, SYGVKD. V is TRBV10-3 and J is TRBJ2-2, with TRBD2 identical over 7 bases. The source was peripheral blood mononuclear cells (PBMCs), collected before the second cycle of nivolumab. This sequence originates from a human donor with classical Hodgkin lymphoma. The DNA of the CDR3 is TGTGCCATCAGTTATAGCGGGGGGGAGCTGTTTTTT. Its translation: CAISYSGGELFF.